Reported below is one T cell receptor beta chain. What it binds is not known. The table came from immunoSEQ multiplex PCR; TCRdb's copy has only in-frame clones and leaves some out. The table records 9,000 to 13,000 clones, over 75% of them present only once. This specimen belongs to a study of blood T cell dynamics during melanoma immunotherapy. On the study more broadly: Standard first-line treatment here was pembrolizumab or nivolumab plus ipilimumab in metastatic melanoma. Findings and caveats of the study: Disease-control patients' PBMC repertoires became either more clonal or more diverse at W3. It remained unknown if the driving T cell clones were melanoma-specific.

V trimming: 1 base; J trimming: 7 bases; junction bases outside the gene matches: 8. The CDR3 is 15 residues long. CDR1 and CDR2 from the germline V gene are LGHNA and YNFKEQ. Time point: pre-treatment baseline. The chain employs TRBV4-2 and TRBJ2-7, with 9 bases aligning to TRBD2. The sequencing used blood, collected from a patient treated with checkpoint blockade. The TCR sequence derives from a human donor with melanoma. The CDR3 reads CASSQAASGMEEQYF. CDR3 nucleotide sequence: TGTGCCAGCAGCCAAGCGGCTAGCGGGATGGAAGAGCAGTACTTC.